Following are 13 T cell receptor beta chains from one sample sequenced in a study of technical replicates of blood from a few donors. Generated by immunoSEQ multiplex PCR, the TCRdb table keeps only in-frame clones and is missing some. The data contain 65,000 to 75,000 clones, around 87% of them seen just once; the ten biggest clones take up about 5%. The source material was PBMCs. These receptors were collected from a human donor in good health. Some clones in this sample may be carry-over from other donors' samples.

The chain joins TRBV5-4 to TRBJ2-1, with 8 bases lining up with TRBD2. V was clipped by 4 bases and J by 8 bases; unmatched bases: 5. Germline CDR1 reads SGHNT; CDR2 reads YYREEE (reference sequence). This CDR3 region has 13 residues. The CDR3 reads CASSMNSGDEQFF. In DNA, the CDR3 is TGTGCCAGCAGCATGAATAGCGGGGATGAGCAGTTCTTC.

This clone was observed a single time. The genes are TRBV7-9 and TRBJ1-6; a possible D gene is TRBD1 (5 bases). The CDR3 contains 14 residues. Trimming cost V 0 bases and J 10 bases, with 10 bases left between them. CDR1 is SEHNR, CDR2 FQNEAQ, per germline (reference sequence). CDR3 in DNA: TGTGCCAGCAGCTTAGCCAGGGATTTGTCACCCCTCCACTTT. Protein product: CASSLARDLSPLHF.

The chain is built from TRBV6-5 and TRBJ2-5; the match to TRBD2 covers 7 bases. The junction had 2 bases not matched to a gene; V was cut back by 8 bases and J by 2 bases. The CDR3 spans 12 residues. The germline gives CDR1 MNHEY, CDR2 SVGAGI. CDR3 in DNA: TGTGCCAGCGGGGGGGGTCAAGAGACCCAGTACTTC. Amino acid sequence: CASGGGQETQYF.

There are a few counts of this clone. This chain joins TRBV7-9 and TRBJ1-4, with D possibly being TRBD1 (6 bases). This CDR3 contains 14 residues. The V end was cut by 9 bases, the J end by 6 bases, with 17 bases between. In germline, CDR1 is SEHNR, CDR2 FQNEAQ (reference sequence). CDR3 sequence reads: CASSEQGWDEKLFF. In DNA form, the CDR3 reads TGTGCCAGTTCCGAACAGGGATGGGATGAAAAACTGTTTTTT.

The CDR3 region has the DNA TGTGCTAGTGGTTTGGTGACTAGCGGGATCGATGAGCAGTTCTTC. It encodes CASGLVTSGIDEQFF. The rearrangement links TRBV12-5 to TRBJ2-1, with 11 bases fitting TRBD2. CDR3 length: 15 residues. Germline V CDR1 and CDR2: LGHNT, FRNRAP. V trimming: 0 bases; J trimming: 8 bases; junction bases outside the gene matches: 3.

The chain employs TRBV14 and TRBJ2-6; unclear D gene. Germline CDR1 and CDR2: SGHDN and FVKESK. The V and J ends lost 0 bases and 4 bases respectively, with 19 bases between them. The CDR3 has 19 residues. CDR3 amino acids: CASSQDPRTQIVGANVLTF. In DNA form, the CDR3 reads TGTGCCAGCAGCCAAGATCCCAGAACCCAGATCGTGGGGGCCAACGTCCTGACTTTC.

The chain couples TRBV15 to TRBJ1-4; 8 bases match TRBD1. The CDR3 length is 15 residues. Germline CDR1 reads LNHNV; CDR2 reads YYDKDF (reference sequence). Trimming at V came to 6 bases and at J to 8 bases, leaving 11 bases not matched to a gene. The CDR3 loop reads CATRQGELVREKLFF. The CDR3 DNA follows: TGTGCCACCAGACAGGGGGAGTTGGTTCGGGAAAAACTGTTTTTT.

This clone was detected once. The CDR3 sequence: CASSLSATTDTQYF. CDR3 DNA sequence: TGTGCCAGCAGCTTAAGCGCGACCACAGATACGCAGTATTTT. The chain couples TRBV7-7 to TRBJ2-3; unclear D gene. The CDR3 has 14 amino acids. Trimming shortened V by 2 bases and J by 2 bases, and 8 bases separated the two germline ends. Per germline, CDR1 SSHAT and CDR2 FNYEAQ (reference sequence).

The V call is TRBV6-5, the J call TRBJ1-4, with a weak D call TRBD1 (5 bases). Per germline, CDR1 MNHEY and CDR2 SVGAGI. V lost 0 bases and J 0 bases, leaving 8 bases between the germline ends. There are 16 residues in the CDR3. The chain's CDR3 is CASSYSTGSTNEKLFF. The DNA for the CDR3 is TGTGCCAGCAGTTACTCCACAGGCTCAACTAATGAAAAACTGTTTTTT.

The chain carries TRBV6-6 and TRBJ1-3; the D is unclear. Trimming took off 2 bases at V and 3 bases at J, with 11 bases between the two ends. CDR3 length equals 15 residues. Germline assignment: CDR1 MNHNY and CDR2 SVGAGI (reference sequence). CDR3 DNA: TGTGCCAGCAGTTACGCACTCGTGTTTGGAAACACCATATATTTT. Its protein is CASSYALVFGNTIYF.

The chain uses TRBV7-2 and TRBJ2-7; 8 positions agree with TRBD2. The CDR3 totals 15 residues. The V segment lost 5 bases and the J segment 4 bases; nucleotides outside the gene matches: 10. In germline, CDR1 is SGHTA, CDR2 FQGNSA. CDR3 sequence: CASSPRGSGSYEQYF. The CDR3, as DNA: TGTGCCAGCAGCCCTCGCGGGAGCGGGAGTTACGAGCAGTACTTC.

The chain couples TRBV28 to TRBJ2-1; 9 bases fit TRBD2. The CDR3 covers 13 residues. Germline loops: CDR1 MDHEN, CDR2 SYDVKM. V lost 7 bases to trimming and J lost 7 bases; unmatched junction nucleotides: 5. This chain's CDR3 is CASIGGGANEQFF. CDR3 DNA sequence: TGTGCCAGCATTGGCGGGGGGGCTAATGAGCAGTTCTTC.

The chain recombines TRBV5-4 with TRBJ1-1; D perhaps matches TRBD1 (5 bases). The CDR3 has 15 residues. Trimming took 2 bases from V and 5 from J, leaving 16 bases between them. The germline gives CDR1 SGHNT, CDR2 YYREEE (reference sequence). CDR3 nucleotides: TGTGCCAGCAGCTTTCGCAGGTCTGGGGGGACTGAAGCTTTCTTT. Its protein is CASSFRRSGGTEAFF.